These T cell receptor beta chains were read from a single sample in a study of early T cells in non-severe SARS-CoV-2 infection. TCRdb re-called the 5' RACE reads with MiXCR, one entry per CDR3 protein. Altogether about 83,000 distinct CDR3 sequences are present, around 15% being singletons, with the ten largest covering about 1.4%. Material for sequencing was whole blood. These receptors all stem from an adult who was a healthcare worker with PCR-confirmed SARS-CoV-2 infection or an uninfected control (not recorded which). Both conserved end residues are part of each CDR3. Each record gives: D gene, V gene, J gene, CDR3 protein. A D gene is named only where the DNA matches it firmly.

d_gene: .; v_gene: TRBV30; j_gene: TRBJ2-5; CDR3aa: CATDPGLGKTQYF
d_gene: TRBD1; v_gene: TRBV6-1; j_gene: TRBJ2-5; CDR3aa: CASSDGDRARIRAQYF
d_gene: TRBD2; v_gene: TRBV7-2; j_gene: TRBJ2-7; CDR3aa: CASSLASGTYEQYF
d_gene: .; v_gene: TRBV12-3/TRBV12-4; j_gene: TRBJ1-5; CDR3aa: CASSLGVGNQPQHF
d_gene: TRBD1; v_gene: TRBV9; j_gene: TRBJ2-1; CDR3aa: CASSDRGISYNEQFF
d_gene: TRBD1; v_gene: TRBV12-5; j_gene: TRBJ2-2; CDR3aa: CASGLVGQMNTGELFF
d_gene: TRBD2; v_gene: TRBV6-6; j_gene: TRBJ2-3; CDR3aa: CASSFFAAGGRTDTQYF
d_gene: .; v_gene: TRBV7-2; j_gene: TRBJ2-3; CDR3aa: CATGRGGTDTQYF
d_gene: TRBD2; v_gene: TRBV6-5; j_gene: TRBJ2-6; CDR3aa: CASSLLAGGPSSVLTF
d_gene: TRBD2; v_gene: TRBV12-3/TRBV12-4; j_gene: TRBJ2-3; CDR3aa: CASRKRGGGTDTQYF
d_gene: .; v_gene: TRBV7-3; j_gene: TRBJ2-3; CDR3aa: CASSYQGSLNTQYF
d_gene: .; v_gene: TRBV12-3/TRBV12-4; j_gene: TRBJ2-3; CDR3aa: CASTHRTVGDTQYF
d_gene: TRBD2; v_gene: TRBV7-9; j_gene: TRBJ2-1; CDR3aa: CASSQTSGGAGEQFF
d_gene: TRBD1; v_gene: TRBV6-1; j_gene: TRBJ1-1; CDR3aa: CASSGGDRGRTEAFF
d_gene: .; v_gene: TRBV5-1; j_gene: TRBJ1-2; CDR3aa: CASSLVEFPNYGYTF
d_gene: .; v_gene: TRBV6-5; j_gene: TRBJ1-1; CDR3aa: CASSYSTGAWGTEAFF
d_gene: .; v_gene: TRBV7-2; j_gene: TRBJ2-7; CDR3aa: CASSPINLAGKKREQYF
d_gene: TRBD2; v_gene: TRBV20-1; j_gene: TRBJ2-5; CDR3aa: CSARDSERGGLETQYF
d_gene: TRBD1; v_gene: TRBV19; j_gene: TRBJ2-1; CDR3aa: CASRRQGPSDEQFF
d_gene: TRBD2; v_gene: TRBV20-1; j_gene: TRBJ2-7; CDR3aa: CSAQTGTSGSYEQYF
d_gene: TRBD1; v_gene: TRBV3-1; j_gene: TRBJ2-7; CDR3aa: CASSLGQDSREQYF
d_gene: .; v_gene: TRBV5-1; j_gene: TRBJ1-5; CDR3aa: CASSGTRTGRGGNQPQHF
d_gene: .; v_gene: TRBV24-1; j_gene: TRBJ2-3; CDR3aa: CATSDNSQGPSTDTQYF
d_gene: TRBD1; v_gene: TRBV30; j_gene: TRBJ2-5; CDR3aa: CAWRETGGGETQYF
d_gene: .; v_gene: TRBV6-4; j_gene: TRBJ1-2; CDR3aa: CASRDWKGPPGGYTF
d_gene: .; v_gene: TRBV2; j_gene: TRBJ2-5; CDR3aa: CASSAGLHQETQYF
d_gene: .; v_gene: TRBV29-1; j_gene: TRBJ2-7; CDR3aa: CSVEGTVYEQYF
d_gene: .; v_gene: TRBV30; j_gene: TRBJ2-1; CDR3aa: CAWSVAFNEQFF
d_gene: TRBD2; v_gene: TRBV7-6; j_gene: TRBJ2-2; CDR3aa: CASSSPGRGGSIGELFF
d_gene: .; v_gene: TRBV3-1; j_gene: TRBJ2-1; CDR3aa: CASSHREGKDEQFF
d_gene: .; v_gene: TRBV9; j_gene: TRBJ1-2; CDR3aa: CASSVDPAIYGYTF
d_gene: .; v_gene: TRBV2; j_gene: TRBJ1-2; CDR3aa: CASSEENYGYTF
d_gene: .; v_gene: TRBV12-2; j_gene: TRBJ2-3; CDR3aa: CASRLPLEGF
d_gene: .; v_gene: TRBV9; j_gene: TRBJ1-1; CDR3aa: CASSAAGYVTEAFF
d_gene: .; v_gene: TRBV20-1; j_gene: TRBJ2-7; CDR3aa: CSARDSQARFYEQYF
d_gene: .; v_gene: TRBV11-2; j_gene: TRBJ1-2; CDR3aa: CASSLNQGRHGYTF
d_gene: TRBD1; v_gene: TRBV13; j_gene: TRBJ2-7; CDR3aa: CASSITPGQGYLYEQYF
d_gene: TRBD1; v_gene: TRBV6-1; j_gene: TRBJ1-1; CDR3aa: CASSGRNRGIVNTEAFF
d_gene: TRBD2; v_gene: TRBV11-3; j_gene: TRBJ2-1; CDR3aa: CASSLGLAGANYNEQFF
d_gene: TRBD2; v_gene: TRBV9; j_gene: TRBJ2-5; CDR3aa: CASSAVSGGQETQYF
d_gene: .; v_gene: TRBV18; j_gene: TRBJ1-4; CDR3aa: CASSPLARSATNEKLFF
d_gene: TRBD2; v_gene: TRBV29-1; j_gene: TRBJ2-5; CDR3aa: CSVDGLAGGQETQYF
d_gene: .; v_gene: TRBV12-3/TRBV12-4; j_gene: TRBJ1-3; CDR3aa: CASSRGVSGNTIYF
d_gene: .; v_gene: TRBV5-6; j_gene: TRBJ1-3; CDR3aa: CASRPGGGVSGNTIYF